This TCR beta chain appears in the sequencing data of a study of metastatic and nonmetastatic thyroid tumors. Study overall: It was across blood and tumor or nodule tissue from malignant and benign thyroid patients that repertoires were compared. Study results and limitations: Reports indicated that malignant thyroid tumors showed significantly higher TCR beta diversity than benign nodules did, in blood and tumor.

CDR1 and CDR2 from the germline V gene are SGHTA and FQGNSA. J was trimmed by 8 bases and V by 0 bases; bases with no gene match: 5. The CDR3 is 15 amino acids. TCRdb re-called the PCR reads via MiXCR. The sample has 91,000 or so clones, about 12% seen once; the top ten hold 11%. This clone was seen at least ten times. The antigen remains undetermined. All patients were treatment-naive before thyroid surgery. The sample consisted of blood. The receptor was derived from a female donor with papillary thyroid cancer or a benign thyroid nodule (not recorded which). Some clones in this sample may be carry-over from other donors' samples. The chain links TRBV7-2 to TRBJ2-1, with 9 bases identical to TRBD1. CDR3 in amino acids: CASSLAGTGLYEQFF. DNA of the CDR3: TGTGCCAGCAGCTTAGCCGGGACAGGGCTCTATGAGCAGTTCTTC.